Listed below are T cell receptor beta chains from one sample, sequenced in a study of T-cell memory formation after mild COVID-19. Via MiXCR, TCRdb re-called the 5' RACE reads, giving one row per CDR3 protein. Altogether a few hundred thousand distinct CDR3 sequences are present, about 20% being singletons, with the ten largest covering 7.5% to 9.5%. The source material was PBMCs or a T cell subset sorted from them (not recorded which). Receptors were obtained from an adult woman who had mild COVID-19 (a few samples of this study predate the infection). Cell type and time point are not known. CDR3s include the opening cysteine and the closing phenylalanine or tryptophan. A D gene is named only where the DNA matches it firmly. The size entry is marked missing in some rows and otherwise reads once, few, many or a size class.

j_call: TRBJ2-7; d_call: .; v_call: TRBV9; clone_size: .; cdr3_nt: TGTGCCAGCAGCCCGTGGCGGGCCCTCTCCTACGAGCAGTACTTC; cdr3_aa: CASSPWRALSYEQYF
j_call: TRBJ2-7; d_call: .; v_call: TRBV4-1; clone_size: few; cdr3_nt: TGCGCCAGCAGCCAAGATTTCACAATTTGGGCCTACGAGCAGTACTTC; cdr3_aa: CASSQDFTIWAYEQYF
j_call: TRBJ2-7; d_call: .; v_call: TRBV15; clone_size: .; cdr3_nt: TGTGCCACCAGCAGGCACGGGTGCTACGAGCAGTACTTC; cdr3_aa: CATSRHGCYEQYF
j_call: TRBJ1-4; d_call: .; v_call: TRBV7-2; clone_size: few; cdr3_nt: TGTGCCAGCAGCTTAGTCCGGCTACTGCGAACTAATGAAAAACTGTTTTTT; cdr3_aa: CASSLVRLLRTNEKLFF
j_call: TRBJ2-1; d_call: TRBD1; v_call: TRBV6-5; clone_size: .; cdr3_nt: TGTGCCAGCAGTACGGACAGGGGGCTGTACAATGAGCAGTTCTTC; cdr3_aa: CASSTDRGLYNEQFF
j_call: TRBJ1-1; d_call: .; v_call: TRBV30; clone_size: .; cdr3_nt: TGTGCCTGGAGTCCGCAGAGTAACACTGAAGCTTTCTTT; cdr3_aa: CAWSPQSNTEAFF
j_call: TRBJ2-4; d_call: .; v_call: TRBV6-2/TRBV6-3; clone_size: .; cdr3_nt: TGTGCCAGCAGTTACTCGAAAGAAGCCAAAAACATTCAGTACTTC; cdr3_aa: CASSYSKEAKNIQYF
j_call: TRBJ2-1; d_call: TRBD2; v_call: TRBV7-9; clone_size: few; cdr3_nt: TGTGCCAGCAGCTTAGGGACTAGCGGGAGAAATGAGCAGTTCTTC; cdr3_aa: CASSLGTSGRNEQFF
j_call: TRBJ2-1; d_call: TRBD2; v_call: TRBV4-1; clone_size: few; cdr3_nt: TGCGCCAGCAGCGCTCTAGCGGGGGGGCATTTAGATGAGCAGTTCTTC; cdr3_aa: CASSALAGGHLDEQFF
j_call: TRBJ2-3; d_call: .; v_call: TRBV5-4; clone_size: few; cdr3_nt: TGTGCCAGCAGCTTGGGAGCGGCCGGGGGTACGCAGTATTTT; cdr3_aa: CASSLGAAGGTQYF
j_call: TRBJ2-1; d_call: .; v_call: TRBV7-8; clone_size: .; cdr3_nt: TGTGCCAGCAGCCCTTCAGTACTTTATTACAATGAGCAGTTCTTC; cdr3_aa: CASSPSVLYYNEQFF
j_call: TRBJ2-5; d_call: TRBD2; v_call: TRBV4-2; clone_size: .; cdr3_nt: TGTGCCAGCAGCCAAGGGTGGGCGGGAGAAGAGACCCAGTACTTC; cdr3_aa: CASSQGWAGEETQYF
j_call: TRBJ1-5; d_call: TRBD1; v_call: TRBV7-2; clone_size: few; cdr3_nt: TGTGCCAGCAGCAGTCTGACAGGGAAAATCAATCAGCCCCAGCATTTT; cdr3_aa: CASSSLTGKINQPQHF
j_call: TRBJ2-7; d_call: TRBD2; v_call: TRBV3-1; clone_size: .; cdr3_nt: TGTGCCAGCAGCCAAGTCCGGCTAGCGGGAGCGGGCGAGCAGTACTTC; cdr3_aa: CASSQVRLAGAGEQYF
j_call: TRBJ2-7; d_call: .; v_call: TRBV6-1; clone_size: few; cdr3_nt: TGTGCCAGCAGTGAGGGAGGTTACGAGCAGTACTTC; cdr3_aa: CASSEGGYEQYF
j_call: TRBJ2-1; d_call: TRBD2; v_call: TRBV20-1; clone_size: .; cdr3_nt: TGCAGACCTAGTAGCGGGAGGAGGTATGAGCAGTTCTTC; cdr3_aa: CRPSSGRRYEQFF
j_call: TRBJ1-2; d_call: .; v_call: TRBV12-3/TRBV12-4; clone_size: few; cdr3_nt: TGTGCCAGCAGTTTTGGGGGCTGGGGCTACACCTTC; cdr3_aa: CASSFGGWGYTF
j_call: TRBJ2-3; d_call: .; v_call: TRBV2; clone_size: few; cdr3_nt: TGTGCCAGCAGTTCCGACGTAGCTAGCACAGATACGCAGTATTTT; cdr3_aa: CASSSDVASTDTQYF
j_call: TRBJ1-3; d_call: .; v_call: TRBV7-9; clone_size: few; cdr3_nt: TGTGCCAGCAGCCGGACAGCTGAGTCTGGAAACACCATATATTTT; cdr3_aa: CASSRTAESGNTIYF
j_call: TRBJ1-2; d_call: TRBD1; v_call: TRBV15; clone_size: .; cdr3_nt: TGTGCCACCAGCCGCCGACAGGGAGTTGCAGGAGGGGAGGCTAACTATGGCTACACCTTC; cdr3_aa: CATSRRQGVAGGEANYGYTF
j_call: TRBJ1-2; d_call: .; v_call: TRBV7-8; clone_size: .; cdr3_nt: TGTGCCAGCAGCGCGCCGCCCCAGGGGCCCTCGGATGGCTACACCTTC; cdr3_aa: CASSAPPQGPSDGYTF
j_call: TRBJ1-6; d_call: .; v_call: TRBV9; clone_size: .; cdr3_nt: TGTGCCAGCAGCGTAGCAGCGGGAGATAATTCACCCCTCCACTTT; cdr3_aa: CASSVAAGDNSPLHF
j_call: TRBJ2-2; d_call: .; v_call: TRBV6-2/TRBV6-3; clone_size: few; cdr3_nt: TGTGCCAGTCACAGGGCCACGAACACCGGGGAGCTGTTTTTT; cdr3_aa: CASHRATNTGELFF
j_call: TRBJ2-5; d_call: TRBD2; v_call: TRBV18; clone_size: few; cdr3_nt: TGTGCCAGCTCAGAACCGGGACTAGGAAATGCGGAGACCCAGTACTTC; cdr3_aa: CASSEPGLGNAETQYF
j_call: TRBJ2-5; d_call: TRBD1; v_call: TRBV7-2; clone_size: few; cdr3_nt: TGTGCCAGCAGCAGAGATACAGGGGTAGCGCCTATGGAGACCCAGTACTTC; cdr3_aa: CASSRDTGVAPMETQYF
j_call: TRBJ1-1; d_call: .; v_call: TRBV6-1; clone_size: few; cdr3_nt: TGTGCCAGCAGTGAAGGCGGGCGGAACACTGAAGCTTTCTTT; cdr3_aa: CASSEGGRNTEAFF
j_call: TRBJ2-2; d_call: TRBD2; v_call: TRBV5-1; clone_size: .; cdr3_nt: TGCGCCAGCAGCCGACTAGCGGGGGAGGTCGAAAAAACCGGGGAGCTGTTTTTT; cdr3_aa: CASSRLAGEVEKTGELFF
j_call: TRBJ2-7; d_call: .; v_call: TRBV12-3/TRBV12-4; clone_size: .; cdr3_nt: TGTGCCAGCAGTTTCCAGGGTAGGCAGGGGGGCGAGCAGTACTTC; cdr3_aa: CASSFQGRQGGEQYF
j_call: TRBJ2-5; d_call: .; v_call: TRBV12-3/TRBV12-4; clone_size: .; cdr3_nt: TGTGCCAGCAGTGCCGTAAGTCTCGAGACCCAGTACTTC; cdr3_aa: CASSAVSLETQYF
j_call: TRBJ1-4; d_call: .; v_call: TRBV5-1; clone_size: few; cdr3_nt: TGCGCCAGCAGCCCAGGGCGGGGCACAACTAATGAAAAACTGTTTTTT; cdr3_aa: CASSPGRGTTNEKLFF
j_call: TRBJ1-2; d_call: .; v_call: TRBV14; clone_size: .; cdr3_nt: TGTGCCAGCAGCCAAGATCGGAGACTGGGGGGCTACACCTTC; cdr3_aa: CASSQDRRLGGYTF
j_call: TRBJ2-1; d_call: .; v_call: TRBV25-1; clone_size: .; cdr3_nt: TGTGCCAGCAGTGGACGGACACAGGGTGAGCAGTTCTTC; cdr3_aa: CASSGRTQGEQFF
j_call: TRBJ2-7; d_call: .; v_call: TRBV6-6; clone_size: few; cdr3_nt: TGTGCCAGCAGTTACCCCTTCGACGAGCAGTACTTC; cdr3_aa: CASSYPFDEQYF
j_call: TRBJ2-7; d_call: .; v_call: TRBV7-2; clone_size: .; cdr3_nt: TGTGCCAGCAGCTTATGGGTCGGGACAGCTAGCGACGAGCAGTACTTC; cdr3_aa: CASSLWVGTASDEQYF
j_call: TRBJ2-2; d_call: TRBD1; v_call: TRBV12-3/TRBV12-4; clone_size: few; cdr3_nt: TGTGCCAGCAGTTTAAATTTCCAAGGACAGGAGTTCGGGGAGCTGTTTTTT; cdr3_aa: CASSLNFQGQEFGELFF
j_call: TRBJ2-3; d_call: TRBD1; v_call: TRBV4-1; clone_size: few; cdr3_nt: TGCGCCAGCAGCCGCTTGGTTGCCGGGACAGGGAGGGATACGCAGTATTTT; cdr3_aa: CASSRLVAGTGRDTQYF
j_call: TRBJ2-5; d_call: .; v_call: TRBV13; clone_size: few; cdr3_nt: TGTGCCAGCAGCTTTGAAACAGAGACCCAGTACTTC; cdr3_aa: CASSFETETQYF
j_call: TRBJ2-5; d_call: .; v_call: TRBV12-3/TRBV12-4; clone_size: .; cdr3_nt: TGTGCCAGCAGTCCACAGGGTATGGTGGAGACCCAGTACTTC; cdr3_aa: CASSPQGMVETQYF
j_call: TRBJ2-1; d_call: TRBD1; v_call: TRBV5-1; clone_size: .; cdr3_nt: TGCGCCAGCAGCTCTGTCGCCAGGGGGCATGAGCAGTTCTTC; cdr3_aa: CASSSVARGHEQFF
j_call: TRBJ2-1; d_call: .; v_call: TRBV7-2; clone_size: many; cdr3_nt: TGTGCCAGCAGCTTAAGGGGGAGACTAGTTTTTGACTACAATGAGCAGTTCTTC; cdr3_aa: CASSLRGRLVFDYNEQFF
j_call: TRBJ2-3; d_call: .; v_call: TRBV29-1; clone_size: .; cdr3_nt: TGCAGCGTTGTCACAGATACGCAGTATTTT; cdr3_aa: CSVVTDTQYF
j_call: TRBJ2-1; d_call: .; v_call: TRBV24-1; clone_size: few; cdr3_nt: TGTGCCACCAGTGAGACGGACCGAAGAGGTGAGCAGTTCTTC; cdr3_aa: CATSETDRRGEQFF
j_call: TRBJ2-1; d_call: TRBD2; v_call: TRBV4-3; clone_size: few; cdr3_nt: TGCGCCAGCAGCCAAGAAATTACTAGCGGGAGTGGGACCTACAATGAGCAGTTCTTC; cdr3_aa: CASSQEITSGSGTYNEQFF
j_call: TRBJ1-1; d_call: .; v_call: TRBV19; clone_size: .; cdr3_nt: TGTGCCAGTAGTATCGGTTACAGGAACACTGAAGCTTTCTTT; cdr3_aa: CASSIGYRNTEAFF
j_call: TRBJ2-6; d_call: TRBD1; v_call: TRBV7-8; clone_size: few; cdr3_nt: TGTGCCAGCAGCTACGGACAGGCGTCTCTCTCTGGGGCCAACGTCCTGACTTTC; cdr3_aa: CASSYGQASLSGANVLTF
j_call: TRBJ1-1; d_call: .; v_call: TRBV12-3/TRBV12-4; clone_size: .; cdr3_nt: TGTGCCAGCAGTTTCTCCTCGGGCAGAACTGAAGCTTTCTTT; cdr3_aa: CASSFSSGRTEAFF
j_call: TRBJ1-5; d_call: TRBD1; v_call: TRBV5-1; clone_size: few; cdr3_nt: TGCGCCAGCAGCGAGGGGGCTTCCAATCAGCCCCAGCATTTT; cdr3_aa: CASSEGASNQPQHF